One and the same sample provided the 14 T cell receptor beta chains below, sequenced in a study of siplizumab effects on memory and regulatory T cells. Generated by immunoSEQ multiplex PCR, the TCRdb table keeps only in-frame clones and is missing some. The data contain over 95,000 clones, roughly 95% of them singletons. Material: non-Treg CD4+ T cells sorted from blood. Receptors were obtained from a human donor in good health.

V is TRBV7-6 and J is TRBJ1-4, with TRBD1 identical over 7 bases. In germline, CDR1 is SGHVS, CDR2 FNYEAQ. V shed 5 bases, J shed 5 bases, and the junction held 5 bases outside the gene matches. CDR3 length: 14 amino acids. This CDR3 is CASSRGQLNEKLFF. In DNA, the CDR3 is TGTGCCAGCAGCCGGGGACAGCTCAATGAAAAACTGTTTTTT.

This chain uses TRBV7-6 with TRBJ2-5, with 8 bases lining up with TRBD1. The V and J ends lost 5 bases and 4 bases, in that order; junction bases with no gene match: 9. The CDR3 loop spans 15 amino acids. CDR1 SGHVS and CDR2 FNYEAQ come from the germline V gene. The DNA of the CDR3 is TGTGCCAGCAGCCCGTGGACAGGGAGCGTAGAGACCCAGTACTTC. This sequence encodes CASSPWTGSVETQYF.

The chain recombines TRBV5-1 with TRBJ2-1, with 14 bases matching TRBD2. Germline V gene data show CDR1 as SGHRS and CDR2 as YFSETQ. The CDR3 is 18 residues long. Trimming at V came to 3 bases and at J to 3 bases, leaving 8 bases not matched to a gene. The chain's CDR3 is CASSSGTSGGQIYNEQFF. The CDR3 coding sequence is TGCGCCAGCAGCTCGGGGACTAGCGGGGGTCAGATCTACAATGAGCAGTTCTTC.

The chain links TRBV27 to TRBJ1-1; the D gene is possibly TRBD1 (5 bases). Trimming shortened V by 5 bases and J by 5 bases, and 12 bases separated the two germline ends. CDR3 length equals 13 residues. Germline lookup yields CDR1 MNHEY and CDR2 SMNVEV (reference sequence). As DNA, the CDR3 is TGTGCCAGCAGTGTTAGGGGCGGAACTGAAGCTTTCTTT. This codes for CASSVRGGTEAFF.

The gene calls are TRBV7-2 and TRBJ2-5, with 8 bases that match TRBD2. The V and J ends lost 5 bases and 4 bases, in that order; junction bases with no gene match: 12. Germline CDR1 and CDR2: SGHTA and FQGNSA. The CDR3 totals 16 residues. The CDR3 loop is CASSVPGLEFPETQYF. Here the CDR3 DNA reads TGTGCCAGCAGCGTACCGGGACTAGAATTCCCAGAGACCCAGTACTTC.

The rearrangement links TRBV28 to TRBJ1-2; tentatively, D is TRBD1 (5 bases). The germline V gene encodes CDR1 MDHEN and CDR2 SYDVKM. Trimming removed 6 bases at V and 7 bases at J, with 15 bases between. The CDR3 length is 13 residues. The CDR3 nucleotides read TGTGCCAGCAGACCGACAGAGAGGCTTGGCTACACCTTC. Amino acid sequence: CASRPTERLGYTF.

Written as DNA, the CDR3 is TGTGCCAGCAGCTTCTACATCAGAGGGGCCGGGGAGACCCAGTACTTC. It yields the protein CASSFYIRGAGETQYF. This chain uses TRBV7-9 with TRBJ2-5, with D perhaps TRBD1 or TRBD2 (5 bases each). The V and J ends lost 3 bases and 5 bases respectively, with 19 bases between them. The CDR3 loop spans 16 amino acids. Germline V gives CDR1 SEHNR, CDR2 FQNEAQ (reference sequence).

This chain links TRBV6-5 with TRBJ1-6; D is unresolved. This CDR3 is 13 amino acids long. Trimming shortened V by 8 bases and J by 9 bases, and 14 bases separated the two germline ends. Germline CDR1 and CDR2: MNHEY and SVGAGI. This CDR3 reads CASRDGVSSPLHF. The CDR3 DNA is TGTGCCAGCCGCGACGGGGTGAGTTCACCCCTCCACTTT.

The V and J genes are TRBV27 and TRBJ1-3; weak D call: TRBD1 (6 bases). The germline CDR1 and CDR2 sequences are MNHEY and SMNVEV (reference sequence). CDR3 size: 14 residues. With 6 bases removed from V and 1 base from J, the gap between germline ends came to 10 bases. The DNA for the CDR3 is TGTGCCAGCAGCGACAGGATATCTGGAAACACCATATATTTT. It codes for CASSDRISGNTIYF.

The CDR3 here is CASNDMVGAEQYF. Here the CDR3 DNA reads TGTGCCAGCAACGATATGGTTGGTGCCGAGCAGTACTTC. The chain recombines TRBV7-2 with TRBJ2-7, with D unresolved. The CDR3 consists of 13 residues. The germline V gene has CDR1 SGHTA and CDR2 FQGNSA. V was trimmed by 7 bases and J by 6 bases, leaving 16 bases between them.

This chain uses TRBV29-1 with TRBJ2-4; 8 positions match TRBD1. The V and J ends lost 7 bases and 8 bases, in that order; junction bases with no gene match: 10. From germline, CDR1 is SQVTM and CDR2 ANQGSEA. This CDR3 is 13 amino acids long. CDR3 in DNA: TGCAGCGCCTCAGGGGGCTCACAGGACATTCAGTACTTC. This translates into CSASGGSQDIQYF.

The chain carries TRBV6-5 and TRBJ2-7; the match to TRBD1 covers 8 bases. Germline lookup yields CDR1 MNHEY and CDR2 SVGAGI. Trimming cost V 5 bases and J 5 bases; bases outside gene matches: 8. The CDR3 is 14 amino acids. The CDR3 here is CASSTRTGQDEQYF. CDR3 sequence (DNA): TGTGCCAGCAGTACACGGACAGGGCAGGACGAGCAGTACTTC.

This chain connects TRBV7-8 to TRBJ2-5, with 9 positions matching TRBD2. Trimming took 6 bases from V and 5 from J; bases not matched to a gene: 10. The CDR3 consists of 15 residues. Germline loops: CDR1 SGHVS, CDR2 FQNEAQ. CDR3 sequence reads: CASSLEGGGAETQYF. CDR3 nucleotides: TGTGCCAGCAGTTTGGAGGGCGGGGGGGCCGAGACCCAGTACTTC.

The chain combines TRBV9 with TRBJ1-1; perhaps TRBD1 as D (5 bases). Germline V gene lookup returns CDR1 SGDLS and CDR2 YYNGEE. The CDR3 extends over 16 amino acids. V lost 0 bases and J 3 bases, leaving 15 bases between the germline ends. CDR3 in DNA: TGTGCCAGCAGCGTAGATCCCCCAGGGCCTGACACTGAAGCTTTCTTT. Translated: CASSVDPPGPDTEAFF.